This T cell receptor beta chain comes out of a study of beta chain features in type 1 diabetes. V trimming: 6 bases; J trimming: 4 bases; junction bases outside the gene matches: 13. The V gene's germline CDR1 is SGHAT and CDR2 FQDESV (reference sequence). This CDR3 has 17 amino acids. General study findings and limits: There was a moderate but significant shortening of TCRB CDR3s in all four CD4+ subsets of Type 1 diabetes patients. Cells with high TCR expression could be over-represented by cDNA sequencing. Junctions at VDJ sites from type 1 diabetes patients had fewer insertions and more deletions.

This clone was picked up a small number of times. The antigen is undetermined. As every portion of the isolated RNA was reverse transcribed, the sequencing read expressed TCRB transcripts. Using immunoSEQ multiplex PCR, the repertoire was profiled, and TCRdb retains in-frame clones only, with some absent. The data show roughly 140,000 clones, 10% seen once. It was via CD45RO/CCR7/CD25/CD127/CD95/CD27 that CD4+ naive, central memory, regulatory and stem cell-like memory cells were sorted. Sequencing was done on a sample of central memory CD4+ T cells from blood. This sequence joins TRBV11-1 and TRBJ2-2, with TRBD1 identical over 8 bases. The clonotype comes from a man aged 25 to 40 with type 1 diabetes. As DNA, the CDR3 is TGTGCCAGCAGTGTCAATCAGGGGGCTGACGGCACCGGGGAGCTGTTTTTT. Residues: CASSVNQGADGTGELFF.